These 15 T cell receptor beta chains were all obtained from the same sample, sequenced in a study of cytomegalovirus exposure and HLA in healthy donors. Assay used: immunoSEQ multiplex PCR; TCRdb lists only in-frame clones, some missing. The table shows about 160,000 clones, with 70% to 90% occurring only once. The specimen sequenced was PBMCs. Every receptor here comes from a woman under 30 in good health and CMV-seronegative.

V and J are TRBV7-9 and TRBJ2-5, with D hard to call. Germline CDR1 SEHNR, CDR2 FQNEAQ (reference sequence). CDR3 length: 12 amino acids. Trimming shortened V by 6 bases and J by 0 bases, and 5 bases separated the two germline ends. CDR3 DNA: TGTGCCAGCAGACTCCACCAAGAGACCCAGTACTTC. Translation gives CASRLHQETQYF.

CDR3 DNA: TGTGCCTGGAGCCCGGGCTCCTACAATGAGCAGTTCTTC. It codes for CAWSPGSYNEQFF. The chain combines TRBV30 with TRBJ2-1; D gene unclear. Germline V lookup: CDR1 GTSNPN, CDR2 SVGIG (reference sequence). Between the trimmed V and J ends, which lost 3 bases and 0 bases, there was a span of 6 bases. CDR3 length: 13 amino acids. Using reference TRBV30 and TRBJ2-1 for the parts outside the CDR3, the full variable domain is SQTIHQWPATLVQPVGSPLSLECTVEGTSNPNLYWYRQAAGRGLQLLFYSVGIGQISSEVPQNLSASRPQDRQFILSSKKLLLSDSGFYLCAWSPGSYNEQFFGPGTRLTVL.

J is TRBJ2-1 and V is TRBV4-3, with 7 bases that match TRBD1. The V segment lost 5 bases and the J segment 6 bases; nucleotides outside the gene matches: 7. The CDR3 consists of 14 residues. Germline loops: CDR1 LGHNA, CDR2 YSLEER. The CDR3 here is CASSGLDRSNEQFF. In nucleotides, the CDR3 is TGCGCCAGCAGCGGACTGGACAGGTCCAATGAGCAGTTCTTC.

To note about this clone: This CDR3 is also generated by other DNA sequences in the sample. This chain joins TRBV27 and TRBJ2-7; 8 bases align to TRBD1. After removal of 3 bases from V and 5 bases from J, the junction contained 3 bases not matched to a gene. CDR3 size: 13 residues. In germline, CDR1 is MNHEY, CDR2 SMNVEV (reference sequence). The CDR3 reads CASSFDRGDEQYF. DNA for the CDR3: TGTGCCAGCAGTTTTGACAGGGGTGACGAGCAGTACTTC.

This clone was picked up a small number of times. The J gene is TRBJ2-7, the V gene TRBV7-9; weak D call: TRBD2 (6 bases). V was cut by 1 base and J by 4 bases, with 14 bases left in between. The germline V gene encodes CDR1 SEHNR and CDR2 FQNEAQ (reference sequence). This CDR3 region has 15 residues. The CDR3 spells CASSLGTMGIYEQYF. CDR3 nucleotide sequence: TGTGCCAGCAGCTTAGGGACTATGGGGATTTACGAGCAGTACTTC.

The CDR3 reads CASSVPLGPNTGELFF. Written as DNA, the CDR3 is TGTGCCAGCAGTGTTCCCTTGGGGCCGAACACCGGGGAGCTGTTTTTT. The gene calls are TRBV2 and TRBJ2-2; TRBD1 might be the D (5 bases). Looked up from germline, CDR1 is SNHLY and CDR2 is FYNNEI. Trimming left V 4 bases short and J 0 bases short, with 12 bases between. The length of the CDR3 is 16 residues. The entire variable domain, with the rest obtained from reference TRBV2 and TRBJ2-2, is as follows: EPEVTQTPSHQVTQMGQEVILRCVPISNHLYFYWYRQILGQKVEFLVSFYNNEISEKSEIFDDQFSVERPDGSNFTLKIRSTKLEDSAMYFCASSVPLGPNTGELFFGEGSRLTVL.

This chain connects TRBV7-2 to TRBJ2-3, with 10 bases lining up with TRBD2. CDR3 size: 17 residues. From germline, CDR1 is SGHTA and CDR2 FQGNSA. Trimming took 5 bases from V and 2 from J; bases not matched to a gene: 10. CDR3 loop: CASSQEPSGRATDTQYF. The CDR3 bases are TGTGCCAGCAGCCAGGAGCCCAGCGGGAGGGCCACAGATACGCAGTATTTT.

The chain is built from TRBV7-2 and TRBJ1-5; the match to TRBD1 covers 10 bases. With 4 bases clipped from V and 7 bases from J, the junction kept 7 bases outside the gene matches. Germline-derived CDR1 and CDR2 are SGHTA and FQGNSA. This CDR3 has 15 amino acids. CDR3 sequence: CASSSTTGGRQPQHF. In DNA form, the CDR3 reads TGTGCCAGCAGCTCCACGACAGGGGGCAGACAGCCCCAGCATTTT.

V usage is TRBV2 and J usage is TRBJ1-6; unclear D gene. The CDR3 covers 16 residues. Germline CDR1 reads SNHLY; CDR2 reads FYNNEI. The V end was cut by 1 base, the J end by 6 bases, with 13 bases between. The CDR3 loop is CASSEGGTVSNSPLHF. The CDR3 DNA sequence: TGTGCCAGCAGTGAAGGTGGTACGGTTTCTAATTCACCCCTCCACTTT.

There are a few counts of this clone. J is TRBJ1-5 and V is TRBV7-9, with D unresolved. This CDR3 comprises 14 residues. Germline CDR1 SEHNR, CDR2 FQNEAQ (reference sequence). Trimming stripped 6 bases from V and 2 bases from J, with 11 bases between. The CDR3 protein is CASRLPGRNQPQHF. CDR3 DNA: TGTGCCAGCAGGCTCCCGGGTCGCAATCAGCCCCAGCATTTT.

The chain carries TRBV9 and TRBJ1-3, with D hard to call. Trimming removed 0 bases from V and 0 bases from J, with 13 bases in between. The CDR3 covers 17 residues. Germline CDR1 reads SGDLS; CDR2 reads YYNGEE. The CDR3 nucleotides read TGTGCCAGCAGCGTAGAAGTAGGAGTAGGCTCTGGAAACACCATATATTTT. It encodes CASSVEVGVGSGNTIYF.

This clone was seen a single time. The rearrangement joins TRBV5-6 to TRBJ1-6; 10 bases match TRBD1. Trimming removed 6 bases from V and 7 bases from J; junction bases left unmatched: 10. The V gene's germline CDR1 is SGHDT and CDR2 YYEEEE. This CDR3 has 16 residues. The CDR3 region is CASTLNGQGENSPLHF. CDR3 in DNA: TGTGCCAGCACTCTAAACGGACAGGGGGAAAATTCACCCCTCCACTTT. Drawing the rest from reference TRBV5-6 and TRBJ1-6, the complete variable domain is DAGVTQSPTHLIKTRGQQVTLRCSPKSGHDTVSWYQQALGQGPQFIFQYYEEEERQRGNFPDRFSGHQFPNYSSELNVNALLLGDSALYLCASTLNGQGENSPLHFGNGTRLTVT.

The CDR3 coding sequence is TGTGCCAGCAGCTTAGGGGGGGGCACTGAAGCTTTCTTT. Amino acids: CASSLGGGTEAFF. The rearrangement uses TRBV7-8 and TRBJ1-1; maybe TRBD1 (5 bases). Germline V CDR1 and CDR2: SGHVS, FQNEAQ. The length of the CDR3 is 13 residues. V gave up 1 base and J gave up 4 bases, with 7 bases separating them.

CDR3 sequence: CASSPHNRSPNTEAFF. DNA for the CDR3: TGTGCCAGCAGCCCGCACAACAGGTCTCCGAACACTGAAGCTTTCTTT. The chain carries TRBV11-3 and TRBJ1-1, with a tentative D call TRBD1 (5 bases). CDR3 length: 16 amino acids. The V gene's germline CDR1 is SGHNT and CDR2 YENEEA. V gave up 5 bases and J gave up 1 base, with 17 bases separating them.

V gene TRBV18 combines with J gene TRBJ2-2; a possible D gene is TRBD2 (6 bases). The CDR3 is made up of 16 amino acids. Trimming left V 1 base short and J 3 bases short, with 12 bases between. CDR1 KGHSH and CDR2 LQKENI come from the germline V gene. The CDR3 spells CASSPRGDSDTGELFF. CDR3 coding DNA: TGTGCCAGCTCACCACGGGGGGACTCAGACACCGGGGAGCTGTTTTTT.